This TCR beta chain was recovered during a study of blood T cell repertoires in COVID-19. Whole-study context: COVID-19 samples collected from the United States, Italy and Spain covered acute and convalescent phases. Sources were T cells, B-cell-depleted T cells, or PBMCs; the material itself was cDNA or gDNA.

Under the authors' procedure: Estimates of nucleated cell counts were drawn from the amplification of reference gene primers. Libraries were prepared by immunoSEQ multiplex PCR; TCRdb keeps only in-frame clonotypes and omits some of them. That table is the source of V, J and clone size, and D and trimming were worked out from the DNA. Altogether approximately 65,000 clones are present, about 90% being singletons, with the ten largest covering about 5%. V lost 1 base and J 2 bases, leaving 6 bases between the germline ends. From germline, CDR1 is SGHRS and CDR2 YFSETQ. This CDR3 is 13 amino acids long.

This sequence was found in a human donor in a cohort sampled during active COVID-19. The sequenced material came from peripheral blood. The chain combines TRBV5-1 with TRBJ2-5; D call uncertain. The CDR3 coding sequence is TGCGCCAGCAGCTTGTCCGGTCAAGAGACCCAGTACTTC. Translation gives CASSLSGQETQYF.